A single count supports the clone carrying this TCR beta chain. Other DNA variants within this sample encode the same CDR3. This CDR3 contains 15 residues. Trimming shortened V by 6 bases and J by 5 bases, and 19 bases separated the two germline ends. Germline values: CDR1 SNHLY, CDR2 FYNNEI. Profiled with immunoSEQ multiplex PCR; TCRdb holds only in-frame clones, not every one. Of around 220,000 clones listed, approximately 78% were seen once; the top ten hold approximately 8.4%. The record originates from a study of blood T cell repertoires in COVID-19. Study summary: Collection of acute and convalescent COVID-19 samples took place in the United States, Italy and Spain.

The sequenced sample consisted of peripheral blood. V and J are TRBV2 and TRBJ1-2; D is perhaps TRBD1 (6 bases). This sequence was found in a woman at least 80 years old with COVID-19, enrolled during active disease. This CDR3 reads CASRGPGQTSYGYTF. The CDR3 coding sequence is TGTGCCAGCAGGGGACCCGGACAGACCTCATATGGCTACACCTTC.